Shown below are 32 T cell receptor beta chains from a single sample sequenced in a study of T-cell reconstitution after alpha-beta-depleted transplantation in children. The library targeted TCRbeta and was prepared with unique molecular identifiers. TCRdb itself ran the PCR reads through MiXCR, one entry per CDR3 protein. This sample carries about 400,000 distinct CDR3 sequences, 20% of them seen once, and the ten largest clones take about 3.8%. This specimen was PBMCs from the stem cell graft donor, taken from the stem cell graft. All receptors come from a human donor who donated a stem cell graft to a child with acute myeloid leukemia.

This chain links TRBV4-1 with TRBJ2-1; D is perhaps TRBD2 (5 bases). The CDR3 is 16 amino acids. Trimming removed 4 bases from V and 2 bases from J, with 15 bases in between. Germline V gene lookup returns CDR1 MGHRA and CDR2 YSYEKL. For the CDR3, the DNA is TGCGCCAGCAGCCGCGGCGGGCTCCTCCCCTACAATGAGCAGTTCTTC. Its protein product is CASSRGGLLPYNEQFF.

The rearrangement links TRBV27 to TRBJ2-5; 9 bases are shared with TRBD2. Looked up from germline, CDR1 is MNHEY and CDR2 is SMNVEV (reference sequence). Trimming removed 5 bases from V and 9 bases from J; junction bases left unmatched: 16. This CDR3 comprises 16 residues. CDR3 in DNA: TGTGCCAGCAGTCCCCTATCATGGACTAGCGCTAAGGCCCAGTACTTC. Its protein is CASSPLSWTSAKAQYF.

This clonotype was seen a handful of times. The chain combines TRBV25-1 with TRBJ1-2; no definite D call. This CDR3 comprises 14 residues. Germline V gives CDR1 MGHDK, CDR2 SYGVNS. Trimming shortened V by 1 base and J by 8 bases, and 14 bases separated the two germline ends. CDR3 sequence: CASSEWEVAGGYTF. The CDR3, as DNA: TGTGCCAGCAGTGAATGGGAGGTCGCTGGGGGCTACACCTTC.

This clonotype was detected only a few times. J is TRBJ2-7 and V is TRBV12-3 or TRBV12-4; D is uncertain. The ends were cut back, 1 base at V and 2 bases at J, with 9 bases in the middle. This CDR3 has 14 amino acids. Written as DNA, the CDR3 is TGTGCCAGCAGTTTAGACCACCCGGCCTACGAGCAGTACTTC. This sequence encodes CASSLDHPAYEQYF.

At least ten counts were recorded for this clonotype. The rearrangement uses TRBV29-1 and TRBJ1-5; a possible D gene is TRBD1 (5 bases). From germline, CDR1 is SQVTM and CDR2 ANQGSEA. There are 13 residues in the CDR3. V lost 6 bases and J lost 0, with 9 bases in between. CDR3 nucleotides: TGCAGCGTCGGGGGGGGTAGCAATCAGCCCCAGCATTTT. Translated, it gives CSVGGGSNQPQHF. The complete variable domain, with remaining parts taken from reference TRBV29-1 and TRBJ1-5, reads SAVISQKPSRDICQRGTSLTIQCQVDSQVTMMFWYRQQPGQSLTLIATANQGSEATYESGFVIDKFPISRPNLTFSTLTVSNMSPEDSSIYLCSVGGGSNQPQHFGDGTRLSIL.

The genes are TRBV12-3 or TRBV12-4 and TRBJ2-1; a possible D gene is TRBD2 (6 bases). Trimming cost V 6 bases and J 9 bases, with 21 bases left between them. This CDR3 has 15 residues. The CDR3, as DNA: TGTGCCAGCAGCAGGAATAGCGGAAAGGGAGGTGAGCAGTTCTTC. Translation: CASSRNSGKGGEQFF.

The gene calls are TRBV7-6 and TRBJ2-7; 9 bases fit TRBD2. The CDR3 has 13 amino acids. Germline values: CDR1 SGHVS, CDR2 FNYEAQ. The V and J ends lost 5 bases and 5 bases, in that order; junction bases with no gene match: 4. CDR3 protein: CASSPASGDEQYF. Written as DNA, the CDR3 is TGTGCCAGCAGCCCAGCTAGCGGGGACGAGCAGTACTTC.

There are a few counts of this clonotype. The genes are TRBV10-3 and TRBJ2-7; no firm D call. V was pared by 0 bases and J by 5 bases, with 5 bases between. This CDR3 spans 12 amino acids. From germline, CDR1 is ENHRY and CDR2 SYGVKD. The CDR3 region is CAISESRNEQYF. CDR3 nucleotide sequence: TGTGCCATCAGTGAGTCGAGGAACGAGCAGTACTTC.

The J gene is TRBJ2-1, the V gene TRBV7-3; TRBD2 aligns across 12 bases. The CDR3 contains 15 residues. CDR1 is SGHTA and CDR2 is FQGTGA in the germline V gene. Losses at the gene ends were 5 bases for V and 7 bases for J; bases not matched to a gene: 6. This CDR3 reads CASSKLAGGLNEQFF. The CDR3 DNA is TGTGCCAGCAGCAAACTAGCGGGAGGCCTTAATGAGCAGTTCTTC.

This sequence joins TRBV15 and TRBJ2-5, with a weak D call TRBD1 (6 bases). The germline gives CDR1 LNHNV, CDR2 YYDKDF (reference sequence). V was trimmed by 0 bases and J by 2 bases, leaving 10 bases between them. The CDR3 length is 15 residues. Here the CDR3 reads CATSRDRTVQETQYF. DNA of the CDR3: TGTGCCACCAGCAGAGATCGGACAGTACAAGAGACCCAGTACTTC.

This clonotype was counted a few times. The CDR3 coding sequence is TGTGCCAGCAGCAACAGGGTACAGGGGGAAAGCAATCAGCCCCAGCATTTT. Protein product: CASSNRVQGESNQPQHF. The chain couples TRBV21-1 to TRBJ1-5; the table names TRBD1, a call not compared with the DNA. TRBV21-1 is tagged as a pseudogene. The CDR3 is 17 residues long.

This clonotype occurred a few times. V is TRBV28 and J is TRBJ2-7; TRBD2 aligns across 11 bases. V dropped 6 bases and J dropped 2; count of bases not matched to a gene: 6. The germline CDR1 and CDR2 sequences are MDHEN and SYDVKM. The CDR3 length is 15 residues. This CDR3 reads CASRFPTSGTYEQYF. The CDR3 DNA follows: TGTGCCAGCAGGTTCCCGACTAGCGGGACCTACGAGCAGTACTTC.

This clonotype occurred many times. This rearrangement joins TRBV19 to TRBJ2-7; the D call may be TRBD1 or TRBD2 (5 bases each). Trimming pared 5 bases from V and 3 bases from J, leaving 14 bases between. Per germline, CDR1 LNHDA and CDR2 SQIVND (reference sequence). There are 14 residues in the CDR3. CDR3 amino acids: CASSRRGTNYEQYF. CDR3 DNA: TGTGCCAGTAGTCGCCGTGGGACGAACTACGAGCAGTACTTC. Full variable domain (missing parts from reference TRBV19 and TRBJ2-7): DGGITQSPKYLFRKEGQNVTLSCEQNLNHDAMYWYRQDPGQGLRLIYYSQIVNDFQKGDIAEGYSVSREKKESFPLTVTSAQKNPTAFYLCASSRRGTNYEQYFGPGTRLTVT.

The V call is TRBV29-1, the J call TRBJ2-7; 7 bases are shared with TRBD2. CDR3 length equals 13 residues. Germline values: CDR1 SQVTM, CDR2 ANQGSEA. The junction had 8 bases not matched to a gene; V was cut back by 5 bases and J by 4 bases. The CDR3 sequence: CSVRGGSLYEQYF. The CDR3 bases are TGCAGCGTTCGGGGCGGGAGTTTGTACGAGCAGTACTTC.

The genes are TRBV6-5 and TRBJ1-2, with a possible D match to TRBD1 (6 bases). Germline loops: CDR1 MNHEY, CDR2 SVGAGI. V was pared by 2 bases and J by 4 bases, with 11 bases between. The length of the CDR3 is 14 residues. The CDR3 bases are TGTGCCAGCAGTTACGGGGGGACAAGCTATGGCTACACCTTC. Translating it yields CASSYGGTSYGYTF.

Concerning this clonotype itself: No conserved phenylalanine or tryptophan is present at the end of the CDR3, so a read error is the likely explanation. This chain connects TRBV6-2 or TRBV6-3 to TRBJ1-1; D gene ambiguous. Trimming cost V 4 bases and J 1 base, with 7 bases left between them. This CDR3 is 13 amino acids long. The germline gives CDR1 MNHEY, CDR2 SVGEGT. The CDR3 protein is CASSSRGNTEAFI. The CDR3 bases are TGTGCCAGCAGTTCACGGGGGAACACTGAAGCTTTCATT.

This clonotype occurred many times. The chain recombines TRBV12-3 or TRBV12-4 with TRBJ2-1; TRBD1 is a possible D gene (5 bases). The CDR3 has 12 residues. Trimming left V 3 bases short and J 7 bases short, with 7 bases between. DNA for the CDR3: TGTGCCAGCAGTTTCAGGGTTAATGAGCAGTTCTTC. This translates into CASSFRVNEQFF.

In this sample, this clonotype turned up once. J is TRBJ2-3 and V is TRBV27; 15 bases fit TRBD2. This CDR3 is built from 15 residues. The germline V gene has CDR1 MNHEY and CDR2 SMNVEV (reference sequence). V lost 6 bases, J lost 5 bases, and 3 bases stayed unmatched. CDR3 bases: TGTGCCAGCAGCGTGGGACTAGCGGGAGGAGATACGCAGTATTTT. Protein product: CASSVGLAGGDTQYF.

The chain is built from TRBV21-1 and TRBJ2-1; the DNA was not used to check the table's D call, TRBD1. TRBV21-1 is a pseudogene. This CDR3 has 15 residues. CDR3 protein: CASSKGQGWYNEQFF. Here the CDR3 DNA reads TGTGCCAGCAGCAAGGGACAGGGGTGGTACAATGAGCAGTTCTTC.

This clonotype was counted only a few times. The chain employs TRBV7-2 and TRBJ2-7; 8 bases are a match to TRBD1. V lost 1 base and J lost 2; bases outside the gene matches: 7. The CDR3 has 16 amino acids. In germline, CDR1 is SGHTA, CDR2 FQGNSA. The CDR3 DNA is TGTGCCAGCAGCTTAGTATCAGGGGGCGAGGCCTACGAGCAGTACTTC. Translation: CASSLVSGGEAYEQYF.

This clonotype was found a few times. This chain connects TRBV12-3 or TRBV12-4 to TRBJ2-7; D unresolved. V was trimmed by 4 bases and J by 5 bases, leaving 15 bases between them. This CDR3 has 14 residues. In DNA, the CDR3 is TGTGCCAGCAGTTCCCTCAACTCTATCGACGAGCAGTACTTC. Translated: CASSSLNSIDEQYF.

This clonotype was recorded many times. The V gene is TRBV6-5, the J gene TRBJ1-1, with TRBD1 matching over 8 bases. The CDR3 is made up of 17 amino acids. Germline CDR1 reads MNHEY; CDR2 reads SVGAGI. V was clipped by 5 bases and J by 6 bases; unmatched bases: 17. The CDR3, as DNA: TGTGCCAGCAGTCGGAACAGGGGGGGGACCCTTCGGGCTGAAGCTTTCTTT. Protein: CASSRNRGGTLRAEAFF.

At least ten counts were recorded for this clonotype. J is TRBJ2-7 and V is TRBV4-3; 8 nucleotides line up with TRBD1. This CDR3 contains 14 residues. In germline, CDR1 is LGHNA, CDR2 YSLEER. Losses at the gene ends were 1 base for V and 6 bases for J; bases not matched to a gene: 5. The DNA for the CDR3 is TGCGCCAGCAGCCAAGGGACAGGGTGGGGCGAGCAGTACTTC. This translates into CASSQGTGWGEQYF.

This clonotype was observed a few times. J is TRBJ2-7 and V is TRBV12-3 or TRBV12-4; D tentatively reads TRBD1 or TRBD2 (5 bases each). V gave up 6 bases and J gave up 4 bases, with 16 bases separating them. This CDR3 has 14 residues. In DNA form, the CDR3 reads TGTGCCAGCAGCCCCGGGACGGCCGTATACGAGCAGTACTTC. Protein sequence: CASSPGTAVYEQYF.

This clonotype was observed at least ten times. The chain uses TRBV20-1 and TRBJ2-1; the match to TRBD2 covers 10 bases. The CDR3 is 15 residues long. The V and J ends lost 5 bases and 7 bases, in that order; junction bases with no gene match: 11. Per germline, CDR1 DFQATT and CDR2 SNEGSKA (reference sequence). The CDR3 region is CSAGEPGTSANEQFF. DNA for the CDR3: TGCAGTGCTGGGGAACCCGGGACTAGCGCGAATGAGCAGTTCTTC.

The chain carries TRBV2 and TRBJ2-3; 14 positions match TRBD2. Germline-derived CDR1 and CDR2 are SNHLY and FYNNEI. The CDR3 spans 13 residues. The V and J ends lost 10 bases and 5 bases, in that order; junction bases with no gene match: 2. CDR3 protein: CAMTSGRVDTQYF. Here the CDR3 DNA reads TGTGCCATGACTAGCGGGAGGGTAGATACGCAGTATTTT.

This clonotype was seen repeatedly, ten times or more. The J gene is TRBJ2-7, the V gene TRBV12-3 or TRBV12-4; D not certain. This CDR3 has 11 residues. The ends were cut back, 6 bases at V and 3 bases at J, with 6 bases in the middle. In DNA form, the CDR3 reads TGTGCCAGCAGCTCGAACTACGAGCAGTACTTC. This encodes CASSSNYEQYF.

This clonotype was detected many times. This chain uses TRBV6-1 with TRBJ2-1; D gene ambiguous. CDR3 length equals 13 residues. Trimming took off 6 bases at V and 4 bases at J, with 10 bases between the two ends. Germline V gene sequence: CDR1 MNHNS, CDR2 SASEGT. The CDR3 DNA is TGTGCCAGCAGCCCACAAGATTACAATGAGCAGTTCTTC. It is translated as CASSPQDYNEQFF.

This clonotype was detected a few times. The CDR3 bases are TGTGGTTCTGGTCAGGGGAAGGTCAAGCCCCAGCATTTT. Translating gives CGSGQGKVKPQHF. The genes are TRBV28 and TRBJ1-5; a possible D gene is TRBD1 (6 bases). Per the germline V gene, CDR1 is MDHEN and CDR2 is SYDVKM. The CDR3 has 13 amino acids.

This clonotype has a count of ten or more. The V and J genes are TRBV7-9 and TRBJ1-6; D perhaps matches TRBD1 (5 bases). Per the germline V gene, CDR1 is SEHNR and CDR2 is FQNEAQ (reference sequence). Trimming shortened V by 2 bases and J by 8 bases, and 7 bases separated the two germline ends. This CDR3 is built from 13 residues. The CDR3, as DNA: TGTGCCAGCAGCTTAAGAGGGGATTCACCCCTCCACTTT. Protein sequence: CASSLRGDSPLHF.

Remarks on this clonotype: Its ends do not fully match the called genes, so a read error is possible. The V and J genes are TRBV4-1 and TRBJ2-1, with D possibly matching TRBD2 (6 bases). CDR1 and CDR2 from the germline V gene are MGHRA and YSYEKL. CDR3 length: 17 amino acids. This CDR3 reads CASGQGGLATTYNEQFF. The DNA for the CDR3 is TGCGCCAGCGGCCAAGGCGGCCTAGCGACGACCTACAATGAGCAGTTCTTC.

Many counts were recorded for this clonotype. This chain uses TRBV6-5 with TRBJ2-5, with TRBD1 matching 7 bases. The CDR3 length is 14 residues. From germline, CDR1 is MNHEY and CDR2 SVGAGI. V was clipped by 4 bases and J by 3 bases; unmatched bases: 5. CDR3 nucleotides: TGTGCCAGCAGTTCCGACAGGGAAGAAGAGACCCAGTACTTC. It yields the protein CASSSDREEETQYF.